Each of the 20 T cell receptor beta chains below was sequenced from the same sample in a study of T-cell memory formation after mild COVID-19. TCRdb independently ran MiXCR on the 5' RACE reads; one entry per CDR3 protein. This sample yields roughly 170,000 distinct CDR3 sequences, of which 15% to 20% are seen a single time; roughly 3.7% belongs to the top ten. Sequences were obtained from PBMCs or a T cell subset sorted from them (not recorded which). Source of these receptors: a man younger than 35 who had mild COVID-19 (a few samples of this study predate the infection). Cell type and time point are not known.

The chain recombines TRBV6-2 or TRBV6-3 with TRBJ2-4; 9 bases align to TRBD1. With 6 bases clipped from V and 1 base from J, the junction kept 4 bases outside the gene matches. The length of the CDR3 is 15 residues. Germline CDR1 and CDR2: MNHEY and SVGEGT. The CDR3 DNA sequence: TGTGCCAGCAGCCACAGGGGGCCGGCCAAAAACATTCAGTACTTC. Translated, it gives CASSHRGPAKNIQYF.

CDR3 protein: CSAQHSGGTQYF. The CDR3 DNA reads as TGCAGTGCGCAACATTCGGGGGGTACGCAGTATTTT. This chain joins TRBV20-1 and TRBJ2-3; TRBD2 matches 7 bases. The junction had 8 bases not matched to a gene; V was cut back by 6 bases and J by 8 bases. Germline-derived CDR1 and CDR2 are DFQATT and SNEGSKA (reference sequence). This CDR3 is built from 12 residues.

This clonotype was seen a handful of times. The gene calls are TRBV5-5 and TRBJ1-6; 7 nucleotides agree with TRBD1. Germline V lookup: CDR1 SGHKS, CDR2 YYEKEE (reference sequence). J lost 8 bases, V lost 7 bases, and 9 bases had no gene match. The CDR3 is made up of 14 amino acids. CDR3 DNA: TGTGCCAGCGGCCCGACAGGGCGAGATTCACCCCTCCACTTT. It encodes CASGPTGRDSPLHF.

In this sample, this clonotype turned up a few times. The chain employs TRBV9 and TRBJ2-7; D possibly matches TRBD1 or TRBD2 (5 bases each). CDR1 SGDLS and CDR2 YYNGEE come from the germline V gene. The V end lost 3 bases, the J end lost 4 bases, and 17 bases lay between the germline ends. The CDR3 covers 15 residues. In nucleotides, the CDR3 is TGTGCCAGCAGCGCTACCGGGACGGAATGGTACGAGCAGTACTTC. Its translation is CASSATGTEWYEQYF.

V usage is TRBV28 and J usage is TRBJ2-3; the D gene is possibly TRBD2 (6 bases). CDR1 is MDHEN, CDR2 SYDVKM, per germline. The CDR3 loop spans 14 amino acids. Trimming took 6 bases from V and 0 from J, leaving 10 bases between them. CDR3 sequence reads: CASSVSGSTDTQYF. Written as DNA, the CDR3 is TGTGCCAGCAGCGTGAGCGGGAGCACAGATACGCAGTATTTT.

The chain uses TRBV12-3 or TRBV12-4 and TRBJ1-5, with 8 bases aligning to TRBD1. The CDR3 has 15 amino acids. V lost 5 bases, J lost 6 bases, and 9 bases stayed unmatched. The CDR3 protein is CASSPLTGEGQPQHF. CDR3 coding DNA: TGTGCCAGCAGTCCTCTGACAGGGGAGGGTCAGCCCCAGCATTTT.

CDR3 bases: TGTGCCAGCAGCCGGCAGGGCCAGGGAGAGACCCAGTACTTC. This codes for CASSRQGQGETQYF. This sequence joins TRBV7-2 and TRBJ2-5; the D gene is possibly TRBD1 (5 bases). Looked up from germline, CDR1 is SGHTA and CDR2 is FQGNSA. The CDR3 is 14 residues long. Trimming left V 5 bases short and J 4 bases short, with 14 bases between.

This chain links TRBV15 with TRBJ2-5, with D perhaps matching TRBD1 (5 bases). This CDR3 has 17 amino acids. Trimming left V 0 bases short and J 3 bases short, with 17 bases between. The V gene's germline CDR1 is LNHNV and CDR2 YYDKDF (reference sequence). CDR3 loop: CATSRDRARVFEETQYF. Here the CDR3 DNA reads TGTGCCACCAGCAGAGATCGTGCCAGGGTGTTCGAAGAGACCCAGTACTTC.

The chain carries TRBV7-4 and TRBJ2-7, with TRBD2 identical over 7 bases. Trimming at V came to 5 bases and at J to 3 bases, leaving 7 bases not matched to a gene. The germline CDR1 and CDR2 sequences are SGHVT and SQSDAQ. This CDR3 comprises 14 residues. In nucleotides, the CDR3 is TGTGCCAGCAGCCCGAGCGGGACTCGCTACGAGCAGTACGTC. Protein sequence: CASSPSGTRYEQYV.

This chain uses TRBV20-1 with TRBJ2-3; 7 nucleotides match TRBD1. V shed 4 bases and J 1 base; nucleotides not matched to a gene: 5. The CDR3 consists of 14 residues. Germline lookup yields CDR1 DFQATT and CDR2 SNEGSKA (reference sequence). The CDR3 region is CSAKLGGGTDTQYF. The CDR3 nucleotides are TGCAGTGCTAAGTTAGGGGGCGGCACAGATACGCAGTATTTT.

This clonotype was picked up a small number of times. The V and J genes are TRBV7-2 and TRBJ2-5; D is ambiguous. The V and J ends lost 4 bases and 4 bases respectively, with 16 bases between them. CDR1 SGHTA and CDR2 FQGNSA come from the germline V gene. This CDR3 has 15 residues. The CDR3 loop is CASSSTPTVLETQYF. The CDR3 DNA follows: TGTGCCAGCAGCTCCACCCCCACAGTTTTAGAGACCCAGTACTTC.

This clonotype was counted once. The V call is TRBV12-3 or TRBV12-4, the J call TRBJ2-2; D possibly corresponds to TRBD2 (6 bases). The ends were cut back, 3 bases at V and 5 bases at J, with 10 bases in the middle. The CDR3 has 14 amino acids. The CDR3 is CASSFGGATGELFF. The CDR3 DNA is TGTGCCAGCAGTTTCGGCGGGGCAACCGGGGAGCTGTTTTTT.

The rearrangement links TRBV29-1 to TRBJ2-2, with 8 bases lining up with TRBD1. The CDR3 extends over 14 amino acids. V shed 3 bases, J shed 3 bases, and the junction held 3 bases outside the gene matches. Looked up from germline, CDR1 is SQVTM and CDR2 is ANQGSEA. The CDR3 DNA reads TGCAGCGTTGAGAGGACAGGGTACACCGGGGAGCTGTTTTTT. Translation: CSVERTGYTGELFF.

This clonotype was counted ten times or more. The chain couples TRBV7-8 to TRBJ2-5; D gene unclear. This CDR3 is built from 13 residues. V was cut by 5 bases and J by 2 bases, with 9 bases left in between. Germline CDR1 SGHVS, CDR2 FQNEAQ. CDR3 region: CASSPPIQETQYF. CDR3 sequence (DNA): TGTGCCAGCAGCCCCCCGATACAAGAGACCCAGTACTTC.

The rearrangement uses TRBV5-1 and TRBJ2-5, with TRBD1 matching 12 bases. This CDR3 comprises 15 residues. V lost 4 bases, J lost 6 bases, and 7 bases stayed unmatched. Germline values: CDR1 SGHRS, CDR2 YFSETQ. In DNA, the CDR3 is TGCGCCAGCAGCGGGGGGACAGGGGGCACGAAGACCCAGTACTTC. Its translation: CASSGGTGGTKTQYF.

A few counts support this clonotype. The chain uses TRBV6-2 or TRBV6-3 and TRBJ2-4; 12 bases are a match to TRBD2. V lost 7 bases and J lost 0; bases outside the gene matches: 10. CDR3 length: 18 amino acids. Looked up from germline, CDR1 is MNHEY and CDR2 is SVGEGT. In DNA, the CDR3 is TGTGCCAGCATCCCCCGACTAGCGGGGGATCTAGCCAAAAACATTCAGTACTTC. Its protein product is CASIPRLAGDLAKNIQYF.

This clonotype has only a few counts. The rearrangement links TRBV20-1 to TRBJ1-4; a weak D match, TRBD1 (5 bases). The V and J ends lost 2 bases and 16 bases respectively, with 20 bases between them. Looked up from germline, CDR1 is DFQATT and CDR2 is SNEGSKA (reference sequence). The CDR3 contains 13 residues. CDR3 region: CSARPRVGAVTFF. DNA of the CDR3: TGCAGTGCTAGACCCCGGGTAGGGGCGGTTACGTTTTTT.

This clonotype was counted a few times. The CDR3 reads CASSEPPWDEKLFF. The CDR3 DNA follows: TGTGCCAGCAGTGAACCCCCCTGGGATGAAAAACTGTTTTTT. This rearrangement joins TRBV2 to TRBJ1-4; no clear D gene. CDR1 is SNHLY and CDR2 is FYNNEI in the germline V gene. Between the trimmed V and J ends, which lost 2 bases and 6 bases, there was a span of 10 bases. The length of the CDR3 is 14 residues.

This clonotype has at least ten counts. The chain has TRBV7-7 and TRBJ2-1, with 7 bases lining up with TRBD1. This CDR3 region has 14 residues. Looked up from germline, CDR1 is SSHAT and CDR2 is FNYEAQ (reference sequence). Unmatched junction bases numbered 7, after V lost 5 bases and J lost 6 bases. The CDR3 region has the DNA TGTGCCAGCAGCCGGACAGGTACTACCAATGAGCAGTTCTTC. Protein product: CASSRTGTTNEQFF.

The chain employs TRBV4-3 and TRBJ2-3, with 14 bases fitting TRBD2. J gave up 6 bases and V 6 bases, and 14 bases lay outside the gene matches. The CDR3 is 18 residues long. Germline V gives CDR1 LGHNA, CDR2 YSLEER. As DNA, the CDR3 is TGCGCCAGCAGACAACATCCGGGACTAGCGGGGGTTCCCGATACGCAGTATTTT. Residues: CASRQHPGLAGVPDTQYF.